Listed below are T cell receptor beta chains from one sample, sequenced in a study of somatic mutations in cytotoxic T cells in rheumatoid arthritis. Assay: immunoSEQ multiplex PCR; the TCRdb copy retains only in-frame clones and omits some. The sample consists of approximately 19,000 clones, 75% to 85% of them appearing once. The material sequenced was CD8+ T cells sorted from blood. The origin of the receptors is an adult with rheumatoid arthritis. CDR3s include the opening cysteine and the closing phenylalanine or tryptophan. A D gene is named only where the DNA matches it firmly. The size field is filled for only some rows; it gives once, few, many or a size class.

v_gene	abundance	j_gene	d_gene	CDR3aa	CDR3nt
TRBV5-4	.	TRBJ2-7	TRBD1	CASSLFSGTGDFSSYEQYF	TGTGCCAGCAGCTTGTTTTCCGGCACAGGGGATTTTAGCTCCTACGAGCAGTACTTC
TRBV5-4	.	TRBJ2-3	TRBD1	CASSSGQGPKTSTDTQYF	TGTGCCAGCAGCTCAGGACAGGGGCCCAAGACTAGCACAGATACGCAGTATTTT
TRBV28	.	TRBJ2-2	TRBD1	CASRPGGGNTGELFF	TGTGCCAGCCGTCCAGGGGGCGGGAACACCGGGGAGCTGTTTTTT
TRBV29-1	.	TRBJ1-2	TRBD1	CSVVFTGVRYTF	TGCAGCGTTGTTTTCACAGGGGTGCGCTACACCTTC
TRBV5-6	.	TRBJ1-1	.	CASSWGMGTEAFF	TGTGCCAGCAGCTGGGGGATGGGAACTGAAGCTTTCTTT
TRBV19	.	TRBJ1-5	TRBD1	CASSPKSLIRDRGNSSNQPQHF	TGTGCCAGTAGTCCCAAATCGCTCATCCGGGACAGGGGGAACAGTAGCAATCAGCCCCAGCATTTT
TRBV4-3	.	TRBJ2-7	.	CASSQDTGGYEQYF	TGCGCCAGCAGCCAAGATACCGGGGGCTACGAGCAGTACTTC
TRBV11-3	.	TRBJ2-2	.	CASSPEQNTGELFF	TGTGCCAGCAGCCCTGAGCAAAACACCGGGGAGCTGTTTTTT
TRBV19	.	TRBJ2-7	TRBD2	CASSIALAGGVEQYF	TGTGCCAGCAGTATAGCCCTAGCGGGAGGGGTCGAGCAGTACTTC
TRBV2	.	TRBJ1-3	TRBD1	CASSLNRGSGNTIYF	TGTGCCAGCAGTTTAAACAGGGGTTCAGGAAACACCATATATTTT
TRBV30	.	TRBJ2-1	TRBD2	CAWSLAGGWGNEQFF	TGTGCCTGGAGTTTAGCGGGAGGTTGGGGGAATGAGCAGTTCTTC
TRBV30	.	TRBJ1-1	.	CAWSVTLLGTEAFF	TGTGCCTGGAGTGTAACCCTACTGGGCACTGAAGCTTTCTTT
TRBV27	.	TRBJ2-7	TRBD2	CASSFSLLGLTSQGDEQYF	TGTGCCAGCAGTTTTTCCCTCTTAGGTTTGACTAGCCAAGGCGACGAGCAGTACTTC
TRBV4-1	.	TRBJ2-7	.	CASSQEAGPYEQYF	TGCGCCAGCAGCCAAGAGGCAGGGCCCTACGAGCAGTACTTC
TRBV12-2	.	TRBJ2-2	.	CASRLVASGRVTGELFF	TGTGCAAGTCGCTTAGTCGCAAGCGGGAGAGTCACCGGGGAGCTGTTTTTT
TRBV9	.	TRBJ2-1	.	CASSVGAGRGGYEQFF	TGTGCCAGCAGCGTAGGAGCGGGGAGGGGGGGCTATGAGCAGTTCTTC
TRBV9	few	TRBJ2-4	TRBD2	CASSVSGGAKNIQYF	TGTGCCAGCAGCGTATCCGGGGGGGCCAAAAACATTCAGTACTTC
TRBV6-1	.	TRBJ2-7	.	CASSDVAQYF	TGTGCCAGCAGTGACGTTGCGCAGTACTTC
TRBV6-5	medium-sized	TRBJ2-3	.	CASSFSGGDTQYF	TGTGCCAGCAGTTTTTCCGGGGGAGATACGCAGTATTTT
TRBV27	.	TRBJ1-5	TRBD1	CASQTGGNQPQHF	TGTGCCAGCCAAACAGGGGGCAATCAGCCCCAGCATTTT
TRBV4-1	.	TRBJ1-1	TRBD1	CASSQPGGTEAFF	TGCGCCAGCAGCCAACCAGGGGGCACTGAAGCTTTCTTT
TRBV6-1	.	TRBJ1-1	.	CASRDYTEAFF	TGTGCCAGCAGGGATTACACTGAAGCTTTCTTT